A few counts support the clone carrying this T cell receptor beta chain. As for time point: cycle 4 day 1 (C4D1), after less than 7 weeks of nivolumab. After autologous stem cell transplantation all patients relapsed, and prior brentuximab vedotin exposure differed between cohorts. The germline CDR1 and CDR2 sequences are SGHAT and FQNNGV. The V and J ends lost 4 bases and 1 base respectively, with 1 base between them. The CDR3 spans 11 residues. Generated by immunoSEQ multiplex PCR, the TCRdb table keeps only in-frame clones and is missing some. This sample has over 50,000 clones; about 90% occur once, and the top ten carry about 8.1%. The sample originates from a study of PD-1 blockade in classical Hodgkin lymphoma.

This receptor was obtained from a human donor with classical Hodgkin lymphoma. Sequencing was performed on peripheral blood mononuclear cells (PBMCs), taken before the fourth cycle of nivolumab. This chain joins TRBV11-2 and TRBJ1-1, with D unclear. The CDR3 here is CASSWNTEAFF. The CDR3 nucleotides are TGTGCCAGCAGCTGGAACACTGAAGCTTTCTTT.